The source of this T cell receptor (beta chain) is a study of T-cell memory formation after mild COVID-19. Background on the study: Largely, the TCR clusters proved donor specific.

UMIs and sample barcodes were carried by the TCR alpha and TCR beta cDNA libraries that 5'RACE produced using constant-segment primers. TCRdb passed the 5' RACE reads through MiXCR, listing each CDR3 protein once. The sample includes roughly 350,000 distinct CDR3 sequences, around 27% seen only once; the top ten take around an eighth. Study-wide findings and caveats: Some SARS-CoV-2-responding clones were already detected in memory before infection. Day 15 to 85 contracting clones showed balanced CD4/CD8; later expanders leaned CD4+.

This clonotype was counted between two and nine times. Its antigen remains unidentified. Germline trimming cut 3 bases from V and 0 bases from J; bases unmatched to any gene: 8. In germline, CDR1 is MNHEY, CDR2 SVGAGI. The CDR3 consists of 16 residues. Sequencing was performed on PBMCs or a T cell subset sorted from them (not recorded which). The rearrangement links TRBV6-5 to TRBJ2-7; 7 nucleotides match TRBD1. The clonotype was recovered from an adult woman who had mild COVID-19 (a few samples of this study predate the infection). Cell type and time point are not known. The CDR3 nucleotides are TGTGCCAGCAGTTATAAAGAGGGGGCTGTCTCCTACGAGCAGTACTTC. Its protein is CASSYKEGAVSYEQYF.